The next 10 T cell receptor beta chains were all read from a single sample in a study of post-analysis software for immune sequencing data (dated by TCRdb to between 2015 and 2016). Paper-wide results and their limitations: Significantly higher frequencies in patients than in controls were found for several TRBV segments, including TRBV5-6, TRBV5-1 and TRBV20-1.

Antigen specificity for these receptors is unknown. The method was PCR. Sequencing used an Illumina HiSeq 2500. To reduce PCR and sequencing biases, unique molecular identifiers were incorporated into the TCR beta cDNA libraries. In TCRdb, the public reads were trimmed at Q25 with fastp and aligned with MiXCR, with productive beta chains retained. Each record represents a unique CDR3 protein, reported with the most common genes and DNA among its rows. The sample table lists about 400,000 distinct CDR3 sequences, approximately 33% of them with a count of one. Around an eighth of the sample is in the top ten clones. Input material: blood. The receptors shown here come from a girl aged 10 to 17 with multiple sclerosis.

V and J are TRBV20-1 and TRBJ1-2; D is unclear. This CDR3 has 14 residues. Germline lookup yields CDR1 DFQATT and CDR2 SNEGSKA (reference sequence). In DNA, the CDR3 is TGCAGCATGAGGGCCGAAATCACCAACTATGGCTACACCTTC. It encodes CSMRAEITNYGYTF.

The chain is built from TRBV7-2 and TRBJ1-4; D might be TRBD1 (5 bases). The CDR3 runs 16 residues. Trimming shortened V by 2 bases and J by 6 bases, and 16 bases separated the two germline ends. Per the germline V gene, CDR1 is SGHTA and CDR2 is FQGNSA. This CDR3 is CASSLQRDSRHEKLFF. The DNA for the CDR3 is TGTGCCAGCAGCTTACAGAGAGACAGCCGGCATGAAAAACTGTTTTTT.

The rearrangement links TRBV20-1 to TRBJ2-1; 16 bases are shared with TRBD2. J gave up 2 bases and V 3 bases, and 7 bases lay outside the gene matches. From germline, CDR1 is DFQATT and CDR2 SNEGSKA (reference sequence). This CDR3 region has 18 residues. CDR3 loop: CSASGTSGGALAYNEQFF. CDR3 DNA sequence: TGCAGTGCTAGCGGGACTAGCGGGGGGGCCCTTGCCTACAATGAGCAGTTCTTC.

Note on this clonotype: The junction departs from the called germline gene at one end, perhaps through a read error. The rearrangement uses TRBV7-9 and TRBJ1-1; 7 bases map to TRBD1. Germline CDR1 SEHNR, CDR2 FQNEAQ (reference sequence). This CDR3 has 14 residues. The CDR3 protein is CASSQTGLNTKAFF. The DNA of the CDR3 is TGTGCCAGCAGCCAGACAGGGTTGAACACTAAAGCTTTCTTT.

The chain carries TRBV27 and TRBJ1-1; the D gene is possibly TRBD1 (5 bases). Germline CDR1 and CDR2: MNHEY and SMNVEV (reference sequence). This CDR3 is 14 amino acids long. Trimming took off 2 bases at V and 5 bases at J, with 12 bases between the two ends. CDR3 region: CASSLAGGLTEAFF. As DNA, the CDR3 is TGTGCCAGCAGTTTAGCGGGGGGACTGACTGAAGCTTTCTTT.

This chain connects TRBV4-3 to TRBJ2-1; TRBD1 aligns across 7 bases. Germline CDR1 and CDR2: LGHNA and YSLEER. V gave up 2 bases and J gave up 1 base; unmatched junction bases: 8. The CDR3 loop spans 17 amino acids. In DNA, the CDR3 is TGCGCCAGCAGCCAAACTCAGGACAGGAATTCCTACAATGAGCAGTTCTTC. Amino acid sequence: CASSQTQDRNSYNEQFF.

The gene calls are TRBV5-1 and TRBJ2-3; 7 nucleotides line up with TRBD1. This CDR3 is built from 15 residues. After removal of 5 bases from V and 2 bases from J, the junction contained 8 bases not matched to a gene. Germline values: CDR1 SGHRS, CDR2 YFSETQ. In nucleotides, the CDR3 is TGCGCCAGCAGACGTACAGGGGAATACACAGATACGCAGTATTTT. Encoded protein: CASRRTGEYTDTQYF.

Details on this clonotype: An end of the junction does not agree with germline; a read error may underlie this. The V call is TRBV18, the J call TRBJ2-1; 8 bases agree with TRBD2. The germline V gene encodes CDR1 KGHSH and CDR2 LQKENI. This CDR3 is built from 16 residues. CDR3 DNA: TGTGCCAGCTCACCAACGGGGGGGGGCTCCTACAAAGAGCAGTTCTTC. Residues: CASSPTGGGSYKEQFF. Full variable domain (remainder filled in from reference TRBV18 and TRBJ2-1): NAGVMQNPRHLVRRRGQEARLRCSPMKGHSHVYWYRQLPEEGLKFMVYLQKENIIDESGMPKERFSAEFPKEGPSILRIQQVVRGDSAAYFCASSPTGGGSYKEQFFGPGTRLTVL.

The CDR3 is CASSSGGADTQYF. The CDR3 DNA sequence: TGTGCCAGCAGTTCAGGGGGCGCAGATACGCAGTATTTT. The J gene is TRBJ2-3, the V gene TRBV6-6; 8 bases align to TRBD1. V gave up 4 bases and J gave up 4 bases; unmatched junction bases: 1. CDR1 and CDR2 (germline): MNHNY, SVGAGI (reference sequence). This CDR3 is 13 amino acids long.

This chain uses TRBV10-3 with TRBJ2-3; 9 bases line up with TRBD1. CDR1 and CDR2 from the germline V gene are ENHRY and SYGVKD. The CDR3 loop spans 16 amino acids. V trimming: 3 bases; J trimming: 5 bases; junction bases outside the gene matches: 9. CDR3 in amino acids: CAISERDRVTGDTQYF. The CDR3 DNA follows: TGTGCCATCAGTGAACGGGACAGGGTCACGGGAGATACGCAGTATTTT.